Following are 2 T cell receptor beta chains from one sample sequenced in a study of cytomegalovirus exposure and HLA in healthy donors. The study ran its PCR with 60 Vbeta and 13 Jbeta primers. Sequenced by immunoSEQ multiplex PCR; TCRdb stores in-frame clones only, minus some. The sample consists of 100,000 to 120,000 clones, about three quarters of them appearing once. Sequencing used PBMCs. These receptors came from a woman in her twenties or thirties in good health and CMV-seronegative.

The chain employs TRBV2 and TRBJ1-4, with D perhaps TRBD1 (6 bases). V lost 6 bases and J lost 0, with 17 bases in between. Germline loops: CDR1 SNHLY, CDR2 FYNNEI. CDR3 length: 17 residues. CDR3 sequence reads: CASRRGGTVATNEKLFF. CDR3 coding DNA: TGTGCCAGCAGGAGGGGGGGCACGGTAGCAACTAATGAAAAACTGTTTTTT.

The chain links TRBV9 to TRBJ2-5, with a possible D match to TRBD1 (5 bases). CDR1 SGDLS and CDR2 YYNGEE come from the germline V gene. The CDR3 runs to 14 residues. V lost 0 bases, J lost 1 base, and 7 bases lay in between. The DNA of the CDR3 is TGTGCCAGCAGCGTAGCAGGGTCCCAAGAGACCCAGTACTTC. As protein: CASSVAGSQETQYF. The whole variable domain, filled in from reference TRBV9 and TRBJ2-5, reads DSGVTQTPKHLITATGQRVTLRCSPRSGDLSVYWYQQSLDQGLQFLIQYYNGEERAKGNILERFSAQQFPDLHSELNLSSLELGDSALYFCASSVAGSQETQYFGPGTRLLVL.